The clone carrying this T cell receptor (beta chain) was found once. These data are taken from a study of blood T cell repertoires in COVID-19. The CDR3 is made up of 13 amino acids. The germline CDR1 and CDR2 sequences are MNHNS and SASEGT. Trimming removed 2 bases from V and 8 bases from J, with 12 bases in between. Sequenced by immunoSEQ multiplex PCR; TCRdb stores in-frame clones only, minus some. In the table there are more than 70,000 clones, around 84% of which are singletons. The chain recombines TRBV6-1 with TRBJ1-2; D gene uncertain. The TCR was taken from a woman aged 65 to 85 with acute or convalescent COVID-19. The sample comprised peripheral blood. Here the CDR3 DNA reads TGTGCCAGCAGTGAAATTGTGTCGAGAGGCTACACCTTC. Its protein product is CASSEIVSRGYTF.